The present T cell receptor (beta chain) was sequenced within a study of blood T cell repertoires in COVID-19. The germline V gene has CDR1 SGHTA and CDR2 FQGTGA. The germline V and J ends were trimmed by 5 bases and 6 bases, with 21 bases remaining between them. The CDR3 is 16 residues long. This clone was detected a few times. Assay used: immunoSEQ multiplex PCR; TCRdb lists only in-frame clones, some missing. The sample shows around 68,000 clones, approximately 79% of them seen only once. The sequencing input was peripheral blood. The TCR comes from a woman in her forties or fifties with acute or convalescent COVID-19. J is TRBJ2-3 and V is TRBV7-3; D possibly corresponds to TRBD1 (5 bases). DNA for the CDR3: TGTGCCAGCAGCCCGATCGGGTTTAGCCCAGGGGATACGCAGTATTTT. As protein: CASSPIGFSPGDTQYF. The full variable domain, rest sourced from reference TRBV7-3 and TRBJ2-3, is GAGVSQTPSNKVTEKGKYVELRCDPISGHTALYWYRQSLGQGPEFLIYFQGTGAADDSGLPNDRFFAVRPEGSVSTLKIQRTERGDSAVYLCASSPIGFSPGDTQYFGPGTRLTVL.